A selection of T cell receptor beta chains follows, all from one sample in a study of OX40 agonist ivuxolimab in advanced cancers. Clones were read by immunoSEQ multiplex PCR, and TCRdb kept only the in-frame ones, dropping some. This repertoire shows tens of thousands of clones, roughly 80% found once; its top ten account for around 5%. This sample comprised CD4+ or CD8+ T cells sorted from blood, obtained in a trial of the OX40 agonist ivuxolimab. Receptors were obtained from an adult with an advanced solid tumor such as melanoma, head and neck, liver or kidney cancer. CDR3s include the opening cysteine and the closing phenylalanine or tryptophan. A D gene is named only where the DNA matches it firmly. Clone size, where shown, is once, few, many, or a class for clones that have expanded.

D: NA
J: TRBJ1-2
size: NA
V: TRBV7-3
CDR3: CASSPDRRYGYTF
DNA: TGTGCCAGCAGCCCCGACCGCCGCTATGGCTACACCTTC

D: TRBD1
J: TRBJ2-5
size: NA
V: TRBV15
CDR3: CATSGSGTEETQYF
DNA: TGTGCCACCAGCGGATCCGGGACAGAAGAGACCCAGTACTTC

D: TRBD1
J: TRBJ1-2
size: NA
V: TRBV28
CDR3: CASSSGGEGANGYTF
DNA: TGTGCCAGCAGTTCCGGTGGAGAGGGGGCGAATGGCTACACCTTC

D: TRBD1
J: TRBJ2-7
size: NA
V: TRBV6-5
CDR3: CASSRDRGYEQYF
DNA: TGTGCCAGCAGTCGGGACAGGGGCTACGAGCAGTACTTC

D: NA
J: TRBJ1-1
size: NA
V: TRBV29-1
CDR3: CSGRTAINTEAFF
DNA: TGCAGCGGGAGGACAGCAATAAACACTGAAGCTTTCTTT

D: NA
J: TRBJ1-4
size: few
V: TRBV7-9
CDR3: CASSIGNEKLFF
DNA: TGTGCCAGCAGCATCGGTAATGAAAAACTGTTTTTT

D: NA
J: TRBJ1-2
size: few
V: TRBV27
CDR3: CASSSSASPGGYTF
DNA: TGTGCCAGCAGTTCATCCGCCTCACCTGGGGGCTACACCTTC

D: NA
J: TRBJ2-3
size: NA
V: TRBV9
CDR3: CASSARVFTDTQYF
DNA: TGTGCCAGCAGCGCCCGGGTGTTCACAGATACGCAGTATTTT

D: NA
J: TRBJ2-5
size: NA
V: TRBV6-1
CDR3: CASRRGIQETQYF
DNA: TGTGCCAGCAGAAGGGGGATTCAAGAGACCCAGTACTTC

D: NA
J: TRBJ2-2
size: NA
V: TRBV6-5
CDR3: CASSYSSQNTGELFF
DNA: TGTGCCAGCAGTTACTCGAGCCAGAACACCGGGGAGCTGTTTTTT

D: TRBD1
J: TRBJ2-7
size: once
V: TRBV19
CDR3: CASSTWTGPEQYF
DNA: TGTGCCAGTAGTACCTGGACAGGGCCCGAGCAGTACTTC

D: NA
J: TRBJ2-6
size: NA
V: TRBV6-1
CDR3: CATLISGANVLTF
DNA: TGTGCCACCCTAATCTCTGGGGCCAACGTCCTGACTTTC

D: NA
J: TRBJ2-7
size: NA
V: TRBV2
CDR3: CASTRQTGYEQYF
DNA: TGTGCCAGCACTCGACAGACCGGCTACGAGCAGTACTTC

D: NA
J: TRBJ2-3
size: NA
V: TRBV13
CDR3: CASSLSGVTQYF
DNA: TGTGCCAGCAGCTTATCCGGCGTTACGCAGTATTTT

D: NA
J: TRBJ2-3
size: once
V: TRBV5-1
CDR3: CASSFRATDTQYF
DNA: TGCGCCAGCAGCTTCAGGGCAACAGATACGCAGTATTTT

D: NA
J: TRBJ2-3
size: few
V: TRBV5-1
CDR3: CASSLGQGFTDTQYF
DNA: TGCGCCAGCAGCTTGGGCCAGGGGTTCACAGATACGCAGTATTTT

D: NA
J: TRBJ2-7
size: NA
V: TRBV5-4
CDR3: CASSLVGWGRSYEQYF
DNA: TGTGCCAGCAGCTTGGTTGGTTGGGGCAGGTCCTACGAGCAGTACTTC

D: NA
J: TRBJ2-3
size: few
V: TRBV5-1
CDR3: CASSAGIGTQYF
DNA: TGCGCCAGCAGCGCAGGCATCGGTACGCAGTATTTT

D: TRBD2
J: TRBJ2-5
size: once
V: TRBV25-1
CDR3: CASSEWGRLAGVQETQYF
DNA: TGTGCCAGCAGTGAATGGGGTCGGTTAGCGGGGGTGCAAGAGACCCAGTACTTC

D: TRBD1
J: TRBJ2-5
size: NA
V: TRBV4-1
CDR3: CASSRDGTARETQYF
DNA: TGCGCCAGCAGCCGGGATGGGACAGCAAGGGAGACCCAGTACTTC

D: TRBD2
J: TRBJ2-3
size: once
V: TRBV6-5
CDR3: CATRSGESFTDTQYF
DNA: TGTGCCACCCGAAGCGGGGAGTCCTTCACAGATACGCAGTATTTT

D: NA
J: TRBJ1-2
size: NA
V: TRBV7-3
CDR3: CASSRDSSGYTF
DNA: TGTGCCAGCAGCCGTGACAGTTCCGGCTACACCTTC

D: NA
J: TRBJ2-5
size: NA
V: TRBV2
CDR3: CASSYRRRDSIYQETQYF
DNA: TGTGCCAGCAGCTACCGGCGCAGAGATAGTATCTACCAAGAGACCCAGTACTTC

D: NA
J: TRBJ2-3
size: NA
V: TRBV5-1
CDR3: CASSALTDTQYF
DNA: TGCGCCAGCAGCGCACTCACAGATACGCAGTATTTT

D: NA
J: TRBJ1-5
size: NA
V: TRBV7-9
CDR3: CASSPPGGQPQHF
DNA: TGTGCCAGCAGCCCGCCCGGGGGTCAGCCCCAGCATTTT

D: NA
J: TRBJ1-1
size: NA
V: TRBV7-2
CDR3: CASSLPGLTEAFF
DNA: TGTGCCAGCAGCTTACCAGGGTTAACTGAAGCTTTCTTT

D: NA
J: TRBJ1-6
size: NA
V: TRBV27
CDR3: CASIPAGGKAYNSPLHF
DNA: TGTGCCAGCATCCCGGCGGGGGGGAAAGCCTATAATTCACCCCTCCACTTT

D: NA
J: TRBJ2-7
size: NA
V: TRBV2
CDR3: CASRLDGLEGEQYF
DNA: TGTGCCAGCAGGTTGGATGGACTGGAAGGGGAGCAGTACTTC

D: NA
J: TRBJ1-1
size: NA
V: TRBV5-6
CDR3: CASSLFGNMNTEAFF
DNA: TGTGCCAGCAGCTTGTTTGGCAACATGAACACTGAAGCTTTCTTT

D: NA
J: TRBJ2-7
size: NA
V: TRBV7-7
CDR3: CASSPDGPYEQYF
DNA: TGTGCCAGCAGCCCCGACGGTCCCTACGAGCAGTACTTC

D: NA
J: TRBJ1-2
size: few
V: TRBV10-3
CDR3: CAISELQGRGGYTF
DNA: TGTGCCATCAGTGAGTTACAGGGCCGGGGCGGCTACACCTTC

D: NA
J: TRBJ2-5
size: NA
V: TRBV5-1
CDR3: CASSLEVTDQETQYF
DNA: TGCGCCAGCAGCTTGGAGGTTACAGACCAAGAGACCCAGTACTTC

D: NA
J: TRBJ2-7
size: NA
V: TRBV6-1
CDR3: CASSGGAAISYEQYF
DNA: TGTGCCAGCAGTGGAGGGGCCGCAATATCCTACGAGCAGTACTTC

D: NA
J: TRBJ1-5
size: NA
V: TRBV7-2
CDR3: CASSVYSNQPQHF
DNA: TGTGCCAGCTCCGTGTATAGCAATCAGCCCCAGCATTTT

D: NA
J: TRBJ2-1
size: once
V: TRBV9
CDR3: CASSLDWDVGNEQFF
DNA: TGTGCCAGCAGCTTAGACTGGGACGTTGGGAATGAGCAGTTCTTC

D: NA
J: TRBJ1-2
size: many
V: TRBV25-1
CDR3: CATLGGRGYTF
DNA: TGTGCCACCCTCGGGGGGAGAGGCTACACCTTC

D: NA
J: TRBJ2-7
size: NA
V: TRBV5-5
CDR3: CASSVRWGGESYEQYF
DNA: TGTGCCAGCAGCGTCCGCTGGGGCGGCGAGTCCTACGAGCAGTACTTC

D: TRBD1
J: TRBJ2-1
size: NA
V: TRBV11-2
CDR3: CASSRDRGQGFDEQFF
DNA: TGTGCCAGCAGCCGAGACCGGGGACAGGGGTTTGATGAGCAGTTCTTC

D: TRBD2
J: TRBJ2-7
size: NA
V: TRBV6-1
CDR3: CASSDPGTSVYEQYF
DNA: TGTGCCAGCAGTGACCCCGGGACTAGCGTCTACGAGCAGTACTTC

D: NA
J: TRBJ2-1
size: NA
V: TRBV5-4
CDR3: CASSSRQGGHEQFF
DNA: TGTGCCAGCAGCTCCCGCCAGGGGGGCCATGAGCAGTTCTTC

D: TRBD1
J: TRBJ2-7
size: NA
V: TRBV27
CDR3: CASSYSRGTGGYEQYF
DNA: TGTGCCAGCAGTTACTCCCGGGGGACAGGGGGCTACGAGCAGTACTTC

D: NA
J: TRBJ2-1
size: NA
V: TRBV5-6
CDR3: CASSLEGPGAKDYNEQFF
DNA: TGTGCCAGCAGCTTGGAAGGGCCCGGAGCGAAGGACTACAATGAGCAGTTCTTC

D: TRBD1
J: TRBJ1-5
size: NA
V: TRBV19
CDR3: CASSIWTGGSGNQPQHF
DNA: TGTGCCAGTAGTATTTGGACAGGGGGGTCTGGCAATCAGCCCCAGCATTTT

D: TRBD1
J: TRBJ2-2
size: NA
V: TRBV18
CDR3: CASSRGQGSTGELFF
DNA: TGTGCCAGCTCACGGGGACAGGGCTCTACCGGGGAGCTGTTTTTT

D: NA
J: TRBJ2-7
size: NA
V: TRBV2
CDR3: CASSLRGIRGEQYF
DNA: TGTGCCAGCAGCCTCCGGGGCATTAGGGGCGAGCAGTACTTC

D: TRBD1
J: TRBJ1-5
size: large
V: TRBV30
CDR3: CAWRRQGNGQPQHF
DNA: TGTGCCTGGAGGAGACAGGGGAATGGTCAGCCCCAGCATTTT

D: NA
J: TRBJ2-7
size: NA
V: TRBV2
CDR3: CASRGAGELTGEQYF
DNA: TGTGCCAGCAGGGGAGCAGGGGAGCTAACGGGAGAGCAGTACTTC